Below are 20 T cell receptor beta chains sequenced from a single sample in a study of response to subunit inactivated influenza vaccine. TCRdb independently ran MiXCR on the RT-PCR reads; one entry per CDR3 protein. This sample has around 710,000 distinct CDR3 sequences, with approximately 15% found just once. Specimen: PBMCs from blood, collected around 15 days before vaccination. The receptors were gathered from a man aged 50 or older who received an inactivated influenza vaccine.

In its sample, this clonotype was seen many times. This chain links TRBV7-2 with TRBJ2-7; TRBD1 matches 7 bases. The CDR3 loop spans 15 amino acids. V was clipped by 5 bases and J by 4 bases; unmatched bases: 11. The germline V gene encodes CDR1 SGHTA and CDR2 FQGNSA. The CDR3, as DNA: TGTGCCAGCAGCCTATCCGGGACAGAAATATACGAGCAGTACTTC. It yields the protein CASSLSGTEIYEQYF.

The V call is TRBV7-3, the J call TRBJ2-1, with D possibly matching TRBD2 (6 bases). The CDR3 extends over 14 amino acids. V lost 5 bases and J 9 bases, leaving 17 bases between the germline ends. CDR1 and CDR2 from the germline V gene are SGHTA and FQGTGA. The CDR3 DNA follows: TGTGCCAGCAGCAGTGGACTAATGGCAAGTGAGCAGTTCTTC. Protein: CASSSGLMASEQFF.

The V call is TRBV12-3 or TRBV12-4, the J call TRBJ2-7; 7 nucleotides match TRBD1. The CDR3 loop spans 14 amino acids. J lost 3 bases, V lost 4 bases, and 6 bases had no gene match. The CDR3 DNA follows: TGTGCCAGCAGTTCCGCAGGGGGTGGCTACGAGCAGTACTTC. Protein product: CASSSAGGGYEQYF.

In this sample, this clonotype turned up a few times. The chain joins TRBV6-2 or TRBV6-3 to TRBJ2-6; maybe TRBD1 (6 bases). Germline loops: CDR1 MNHEY, CDR2 SVGEGT. V lost 1 base and J 4 bases, leaving 8 bases between the germline ends. CDR3 length: 15 residues. The CDR3 sequence: CASSYYRAGANVLTF. The CDR3 DNA follows: TGTGCCAGCAGTTACTACAGGGCCGGGGCCAACGTCCTGACTTTC.

Comment on this clonotype: Given a much more abundant clone one base away, this may be a read error. The chain links TRBV10-2 to TRBJ2-3, with unresolved D. Trimming stripped 6 bases from V and 4 bases from J, with 11 bases between. Germline-derived CDR1 and CDR2 are WSHSY and SAAADI. The CDR3 runs to 13 residues. The CDR3: CASSGPPADTQYF. The CDR3 nucleotides read TGCGCCAGCAGCGGGCCACCGGCAGATACGCAGTATTTT.

This clonotype came up a few times. The V gene is TRBV19, the J gene TRBJ2-1, with a tentative D call TRBD2 (5 bases). V was trimmed by 5 bases and J by 4 bases, leaving 18 bases between them. CDR1 and CDR2 from the germline V gene are LNHDA and SQIVND (reference sequence). The CDR3 covers 16 residues. The CDR3 coding sequence is TGTGCCAGTAGTCCGCCGGGGAGCGGAGCATACAATGAGCAGTTCTTC. Amino acids: CASSPPGSGAYNEQFF. Supplemented by reference TRBV19 and TRBJ2-1, the full variable domain reads DGGITQSPKYLFRKEGQNVTLSCEQNLNHDAMYWYRQDPGQGLRLIYYSQIVNDFQKGDIAEGYSVSREKKESFPLTVTSAQKNPTAFYLCASSPPGSGAYNEQFFGPGTRLTVL.

At least ten counts were recorded for this clonotype. This sequence joins TRBV11-2 and TRBJ2-1; D remains ambiguous. This CDR3 spans 14 amino acids. With 1 base removed from V and 1 base from J, the gap between germline ends came to 5 bases. Germline CDR1 and CDR2: SGHAT and FQNNGV. CDR3 sequence (DNA): TGTGCCAGCAGCTTAGTGATGTCCTACAATGAGCAGTTCTTC. Its protein is CASSLVMSYNEQFF.

This clonotype was seen a handful of times. V and J are TRBV7-8 and TRBJ2-3; 9 bases agree with TRBD2. The CDR3 totals 17 residues. V dropped 1 base and J dropped 2; count of bases not matched to a gene: 7. Germline V lookup: CDR1 SGHVS, CDR2 FQNEAQ. CDR3 coding DNA: TGTGCCAGCAGCTTAGGCCGGGGCGGGAGGGCCACAGATACGCAGTATTTT. Protein sequence: CASSLGRGGRATDTQYF.

In its sample, this clonotype was seen a few times. The rearrangement uses TRBV2 and TRBJ2-5; the D is unclear. CDR3 length: 12 amino acids. V lost 8 bases and J lost 2, with 9 bases in between. CDR1 and CDR2 from the germline V gene are SNHLY and FYNNEI. CDR3 sequence: CASGAAQETQYF. The CDR3 DNA is TGTGCCAGCGGCGCGGCTCAAGAGACCCAGTACTTC.

To note about this clonotype: A junction end diverges from the germline sequence, so it may reflect a read error. V is TRBV5-1 and J is TRBJ1-4, with 7 bases matching TRBD1. The CDR3 totals 20 residues. CDR1 is SGHRS and CDR2 is YFSETQ in the germline V gene. CDR3 nucleotides: TGCGCCAGCAGCTTGCCGCGGGACGAAGGGGGCCCTGCAACTACTGAAAAACTGTTTTTT. It yields the protein CASSLPRDEGGPATTEKLFF.

This clonotype was seen a handful of times. The rearrangement links TRBV6-1 to TRBJ1-6; tentatively, D is TRBD1 (6 bases). The V gene lost 6 bases and the J gene lost 7 bases, with 16 bases spanning the gap. Looked up from germline, CDR1 is MNHNS and CDR2 is SASEGT. The CDR3 consists of 15 residues. CDR3 bases: TGTGCCAGCAGACACCGGAGGACAGAGAATTCACCCCTCCACTTT. Protein: CASRHRRTENSPLHF.

The V and J genes are TRBV20-1 and TRBJ2-2; 8 bases fit TRBD2. V lost 4 bases to trimming and J lost 1 base; unmatched junction nucleotides: 8. CDR1 is DFQATT, CDR2 SNEGSKA, per germline (reference sequence). The CDR3 totals 16 residues. The CDR3, as DNA: TGCAGTGCTAATGACCTAGCGGGCCGGAACACCGGGGAGCTGTTTTTT. Translation gives CSANDLAGRNTGELFF.

J is TRBJ2-7 and V is TRBV6-2 or TRBV6-3, with 10 positions matching TRBD1. The length of the CDR3 is 16 residues. Germline values: CDR1 MNHEY, CDR2 SVGEGT. V gave up 0 bases and J gave up 2 bases; unmatched junction bases: 4. The CDR3 protein is CASSYSWDRGTYEQYF. CDR3 coding DNA: TGTGCCAGCAGTTACTCGTGGGACAGGGGTACCTACGAGCAGTACTTC.

This chain connects TRBV9 to TRBJ2-1; 14 bases align to TRBD2. The CDR3 spans 17 residues. Germline CDR1 is SGDLS and CDR2 is YYNGEE. V gave up 4 bases and J gave up 0 bases; unmatched junction bases: 3. The CDR3 spells CASSRTSGGISYNEQFF. The CDR3 coding sequence is TGTGCCAGCAGCAGGACTAGCGGGGGGATCTCCTACAATGAGCAGTTCTTC.

A few counts support this clonotype. The chain recombines TRBV5-1 with TRBJ2-2, with D possibly TRBD1 on 6 matching bases. Germline V CDR1 and CDR2: SGHRS, YFSETQ. The CDR3 is 15 residues long. V shed 7 bases and J shed 0 bases, with 13 bases lying between them. The CDR3 spells CASDPGHANTGELFF. DNA for the CDR3: TGCGCCAGCGATCCGGGACACGCGAACACCGGGGAGCTGTTTTTT.

The chain joins TRBV12-3 or TRBV12-4 to TRBJ1-6; the D gene is possibly TRBD1 (6 bases). With 2 bases removed from V and 8 bases from J, the gap between germline ends came to 10 bases. This CDR3 comprises 14 residues. This chain's CDR3 is CASSLSGVYSPLHF. The CDR3 DNA is TGTGCCAGCAGTTTATCAGGGGTCTATTCACCCCTCCACTTT.

The rearrangement joins TRBV19 to TRBJ2-5; D unclear. The length of the CDR3 is 13 residues. The ends were cut back, 2 bases at V and 5 bases at J, with 9 bases in the middle. Germline CDR1 is LNHDA and CDR2 is SQIVND (reference sequence). The CDR3 region has the DNA TGTGCCAGTAGTATAACCAACTGGGAGACCCAGTACTTC. Its translation: CASSITNWETQYF.

This clonotype was seen repeatedly, ten times or more. The CDR3 is CSARDLRTSVNEQFF. CDR3 sequence (DNA): TGCAGTGCTAGAGATCTTAGGACTAGCGTCAATGAGCAGTTCTTC. This sequence joins TRBV20-1 and TRBJ2-1, with 9 bases that match TRBD2. The junction had 6 bases not matched to a gene; V was cut back by 0 bases and J by 6 bases. Germline CDR1 and CDR2: DFQATT and SNEGSKA (reference sequence). The CDR3 spans 15 residues.

The V and J genes are TRBV2 and TRBJ2-3; 10 nucleotides match TRBD2. The CDR3 length is 16 residues. Germline loops: CDR1 SNHLY, CDR2 FYNNEI. Germline trimming cut 5 bases from V and 2 bases from J; bases unmatched to any gene: 7. CDR3 sequence reads: CASSWTSGSNTDTQYF. DNA for the CDR3: TGTGCCAGCAGTTGGACTAGCGGAAGTAACACAGATACGCAGTATTTT.

This clonotype was counted only a few times. The V call is TRBV29-1, the J call TRBJ2-1; 16 bases map to TRBD2. In germline, CDR1 is SQVTM, CDR2 ANQGSEA. This CDR3 has 14 residues. After removal of 3 bases from V and 9 bases from J, the junction contained 2 bases not matched to a gene. The DNA for the CDR3 is TGCAGCGTTGAGGGACTAGCGGGAGGGACTGAGCAGTTCTTC. The encoded protein is CSVEGLAGGTEQFF.